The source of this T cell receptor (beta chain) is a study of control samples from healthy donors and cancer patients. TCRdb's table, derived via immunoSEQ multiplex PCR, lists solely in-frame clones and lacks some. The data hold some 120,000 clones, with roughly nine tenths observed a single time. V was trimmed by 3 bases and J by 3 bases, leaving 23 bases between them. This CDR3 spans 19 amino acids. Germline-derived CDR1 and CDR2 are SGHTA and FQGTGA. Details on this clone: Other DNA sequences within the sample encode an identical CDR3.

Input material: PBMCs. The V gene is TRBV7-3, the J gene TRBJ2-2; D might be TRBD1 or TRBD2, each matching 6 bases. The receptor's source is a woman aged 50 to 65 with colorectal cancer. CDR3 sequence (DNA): TGTGCCAGCAGCTTGGGAGGAGGAGGGGGTATGTTGGACACCGGGGAGCTGTTTTTT. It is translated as CASSLGGGGGMLDTGELFF. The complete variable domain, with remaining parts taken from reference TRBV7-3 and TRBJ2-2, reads GAGVSQTPSNKVTEKGKYVELRCDPISGHTALYWYRQSLGQGPEFLIYFQGTGAADDSGLPNDRFFAVRPEGSVSTLKIQRTERGDSAVYLCASSLGGGGGMLDTGELFFGEGSRLTVL.